A selection of T cell receptor beta chains follows, all from one sample in a study of T cells in Graves' hyperthyroidism and ophthalmopathy. From the multiplex PCR reads, TCRdb called clonotypes with MiXCR, one entry per CDR3 protein. Of roughly 500,000 distinct CDR3 sequences listed, roughly 14% are singletons. The sequencing input was blood. These receptors all come from a woman aged 25 to 39 with Graves' hyperthyroidism that later progressed to Graves' ophthalmopathy. Both conserved end residues are part of each CDR3. The D gene is left open where the match is weak. The listing skips clone size in some rows; elsewhere it reads once, few, many or a size class.

V gene	D gene	J gene	clone size	CDR3 DNA	CDR3 protein
TRBV5-5	-	TRBJ1-4	many	TGTGCCAGCAGCTTGGGACAAGAGGATGAAAAACTGTTTTTT	CASSLGQEDEKLFF
TRBV24-1	-	TRBJ2-6	-	TGTGCCACCAGTGGTTTCGGTGGGGCCAACGTCCTGACTTTC	CATSGFGGANVLTF
TRBV12-3/TRBV12-4	-	TRBJ1-6	many	TGTGCCAGCAGCCAGACAGGTGGTATCCTCCACTTT	CASSQTGGILHF
TRBV7-3	TRBD2	TRBJ2-1	-	TGTGCCAGCAGCTCCCTGGGCAGCGGGAGTGAAAATGAGCAGTTCTTC	CASSSLGSGSENEQFF
TRBV5-4	-	TRBJ2-1	-	TGTGCCAGCAGGGGGGACTTTGCCCCCGATGAGCAGTTCTTC	CASRGDFAPDEQFF
TRBV11-2	-	TRBJ1-2	few	TGTGCCAGCAGCCCGCGGGGGGGGCTCCTTCATGGCTACACCTTC	CASSPRGGLLHGYTF
TRBV7-9	TRBD1	TRBJ2-2	-	TGTGCCAGCAGCTTAAGGGACAGAATGGATACTGGGCTGTTTTTT	CASSLRDRMDTGLFF
TRBV24-1	TRBD1	TRBJ2-3	many	TGTGCCACCAGTGATTGGGGAACAGGGGACCTCACAGATACGCAGTATTTT	CATSDWGTGDLTDTQYF
TRBV19	-	TRBJ1-1	many	TGTGCCAGTAGTACCGGACCGGGGAACACTGAAGCTTTCTTT	CASSTGPGNTEAFF
TRBV30	-	TRBJ1-6	many	TGTGCCTGGAGTGTACAACACATCCGATTGAATTCACCCCTCCACTTT	CAWSVQHIRLNSPLHF
TRBV29-1	-	TRBJ2-2	few	TGCAGCGTTGATGCAGTGGACGGGAACACCGGGGAGCTGTTTTTT	CSVDAVDGNTGELFF
TRBV28	-	TRBJ1-2	many	TGTGCCAGCAGTCTTACAGGGAGGGAATATGGCTACACCTTC	CASSLTGREYGYTF
TRBV30	TRBD2	TRBJ2-1	-	TGTGCCTGGATCTTGACTAGCGGGGGCAATGAGCAGTTCTTC	CAWILTSGGNEQFF
TRBV11-3	-	TRBJ1-4	many	TGTGCCAGCAGCGATAGATTCCAACCTAATGAAAAACTGTTTTTT	CASSDRFQPNEKLFF
TRBV4-1	-	TRBJ1-6	-	TGCGCCAGCAGCCAAGGGCTTTTCGGGTTTAATTCACCCCTCCACTTT	CASSQGLFGFNSPLHF
TRBV10-3	-	TRBJ2-2	few	TGTGCCATCAGTGGGGGACTTTCGTTCACCGGGGAGCTGTTTTTT	CAISGGLSFTGELFF
TRBV7-9	-	TRBJ2-5	-	TGTGCCAGCGGCTTAGGGTCAAGCCAAGAGACCCAGTACTTC	CASGLGSSQETQYF